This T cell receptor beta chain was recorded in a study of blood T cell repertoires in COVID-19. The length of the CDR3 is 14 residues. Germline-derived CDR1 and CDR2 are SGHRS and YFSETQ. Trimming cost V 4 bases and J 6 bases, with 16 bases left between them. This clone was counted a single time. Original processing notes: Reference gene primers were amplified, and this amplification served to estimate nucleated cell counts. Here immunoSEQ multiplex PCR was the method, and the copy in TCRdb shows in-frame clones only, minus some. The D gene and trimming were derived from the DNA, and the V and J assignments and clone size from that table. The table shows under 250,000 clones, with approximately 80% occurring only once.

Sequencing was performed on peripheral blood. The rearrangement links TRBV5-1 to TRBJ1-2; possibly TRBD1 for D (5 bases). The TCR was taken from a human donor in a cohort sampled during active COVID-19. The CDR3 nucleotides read TGCGCCAGCAGCACCCTCCAGGGTGGTAATGGCTACACCTTC. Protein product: CASSTLQGGNGYTF.